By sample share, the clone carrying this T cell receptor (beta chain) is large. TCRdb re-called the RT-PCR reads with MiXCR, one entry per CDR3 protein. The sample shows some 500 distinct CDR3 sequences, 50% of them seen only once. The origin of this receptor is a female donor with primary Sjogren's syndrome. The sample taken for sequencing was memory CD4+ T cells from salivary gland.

CDR3 in amino acids: CSARDTPGNTIYF. The CDR3, as DNA: TGCAGTGCTAGGGACACCCCGGGAAACACCATATATTTT. The chain is built from TRBV20-1 and TRBJ1-3, with TRBD1 as a possible D gene (5 bases). CDR1 is DFQATT and CDR2 is SNEGSKA in the germline V gene (reference sequence). Trimming shortened V by 3 bases and J by 4 bases, and 10 bases separated the two germline ends. The CDR3 spans 13 residues.